Reported below is one T cell receptor (beta chain). Its specificity is not known. In germline, CDR1 is SNHLY, CDR2 FYNNEI. The CDR3 totals 13 residues. V was pared by 7 bases and J by 8 bases, with 12 bases between. Every donor was a Caucasian adult from Nashville, Tennessee. CD45RA-negative memory and CD45RA+ naive subsets were split from the CD4+ cells. These data are taken from a study of shared clonotypes between healthy human individuals. Study observations and caveats: Few donors restricted represented genetic and exposure-history diversity.

Running of the assay took place at deep level. Some clones are missing from TCRdb's copy, which holds only in-frame ones; the method was immunoSEQ multiplex PCR. This table has about 960,000 clones, around three quarters appearing once. The receptor comes from a man in his late teens or twenties in good health. The sample taken for sequencing was memory CD4+ T cells sorted from blood. Regarding subset: CD45RA-negative fraction. The rearrangement links TRBV2 to TRBJ1-6; D may be TRBD1 (6 bases). The CDR3 here is CASKGQGYSPLHF. The CDR3 coding sequence is TGTGCCAGCAAGGGGCAGGGGTATTCACCCCTCCACTTT.